The clone carrying this TCR beta chain appeared a few times. This entry belongs to a study of blood T cell repertoires in COVID-19. Produced via immunoSEQ multiplex PCR; TCRdb's table is partial and in-frame only. The sample has about 160,000 clones, approximately 86% seen once. Germline trimming cut 2 bases from V and 3 bases from J; bases unmatched to any gene: 5. Per germline, CDR1 SGHDT and CDR2 YYEEEE. This CDR3 region has 15 residues. The chain carries TRBV5-6 and TRBJ1-5; 7 bases are a match to TRBD1. The TCR originated in a man older than 75 with COVID-19, enrolled during active disease. Sequences were obtained from peripheral blood. The CDR3: CASSFKQGPNQPQHF. The CDR3 region has the DNA TGTGCCAGCAGCTTTAAACAGGGGCCCAATCAGCCCCAGCATTTT.